This TCR beta chain originates from a study of monozygotic twins with cystic fibrosis. Study outcomes and limitations: The repertoire was suggested to be naive-dominated, clonality median about 0.009. V usage most resembled the co-twin in 13 of 16 pairs.

To note about this clone: Its matching antigen is unknown.

Repertoires were generated with immunoSEQ multiplex PCR, while TCRdb's copy carries only in-frame clones and drops some. The sample shows about 14,000 clones, approximately 95% of them seen only once. The CDR3 is made up of 16 amino acids. Germline CDR1 reads MGHDK; CDR2 reads SYGVNS. V lost 5 bases, J lost 4 bases, and 17 bases lay in between. The specimen was blood. The rearrangement uses TRBV25-1 and TRBJ2-2, with D tentatively TRBD2 (5 bases). This clonotype was obtained from a girl between 2 and 10 years old with cystic fibrosis. CDR3 sequence reads: CASSPVGVLGTGELFF. CDR3 in DNA: TGTGCCAGCAGTCCCGTCGGGGTTTTGGGCACCGGGGAGCTGTTTTTT.